This record covers a single TCR beta chain. Germline V gene lookup returns CDR1 LGHNA and CDR2 YSLEER. V lost 5 bases to trimming and J lost 4 bases; unmatched junction nucleotides: 6. The CDR3 consists of 16 residues. Here immunoSEQ multiplex PCR was the method, and the copy in TCRdb shows in-frame clones only, minus some. The profile shows 120,000 or so clones, just under 80% of them singletons. The sample originates from a study of blood T cell repertoires in COVID-19. The chain has TRBV4-3 and TRBJ2-2; 11 bases agree with TRBD2. The clonotype was recovered from a man aged 55 to 70 with active or convalescent COVID-19. Material for sequencing was peripheral blood. CDR3 in amino acids: CASSSLAGGGTGELFF. In DNA, the CDR3 is TGCGCCAGCAGCTCCCTAGCGGGAGGCGGCACCGGGGAGCTGTTTTTT.